Below, 18 T cell receptor beta chains from the same sample are listed, as sequenced in a study of blood T cell repertoires in COVID-19. Assay: immunoSEQ multiplex PCR; the TCRdb copy retains only in-frame clones and omits some. The data show some 270,000 clones, with around 90% seen just once and 1.5% to 2% held by the top ten. What was sequenced was PBMCs or T cells enriched from blood (not recorded which). Receptors originate from a woman aged 40 to 50 who had recovered from COVID-19.

J is TRBJ2-7 and V is TRBV14; TRBD1 aligns across 7 bases. Germline V lookup: CDR1 SGHDN, CDR2 FVKESK. V shed 0 bases and J 3 bases; nucleotides not matched to a gene: 5. The CDR3 length is 15 residues. CDR3 in DNA: TGTGCCAGCAGCCAAGAGGGCACAGGGGTCTACGAGCAGTACTTC. Protein: CASSQEGTGVYEQYF.

As DNA, the CDR3 is TGTGCCAGCAGCTTCACAGCGGGGGTATCAGATACGCAGTATTTT. Protein: CASSFTAGVSDTQYF. The genes are TRBV7-3 and TRBJ2-3; TRBD2 matches at 8 bases. The germline V gene has CDR1 SGHTA and CDR2 FQGTGA. Trimming took 3 bases from V and 4 from J; bases not matched to a gene: 6. The CDR3 spans 15 residues.

The CDR3 region has the DNA TGCGCCAGCAGCCCGCAGGGGATTTTTAGCTATGGCTACACCTTC. Translating gives CASSPQGIFSYGYTF. The chain recombines TRBV5-1 with TRBJ1-2, with TRBD1 as a possible D gene (6 bases). Trimming took off 4 bases at V and 4 bases at J, with 17 bases between the two ends. The CDR3 spans 15 residues. The germline V gene encodes CDR1 SGHRS and CDR2 YFSETQ.

The J gene is TRBJ2-5, the V gene TRBV5-5, with D tentatively TRBD2 (5 bases). V was shortened by 5 bases and J by 1 base, with 12 bases between the two germline ends. There are 14 residues in the CDR3. Germline CDR1 and CDR2: SGHKS and YYEKEE (reference sequence). CDR3 nucleotide sequence: TGTGCCAGCAGTAAACCGGGGATCCAAGAGACCCAGTACTTC. Its protein product is CASSKPGIQETQYF. The full variable domain, in which reference TRBV5-5 and TRBJ2-5 provide the parts outside the CDR3, is DAGVTQSPTHLIKTRGQQVTLRCSPISGHKSVSWYQQVLGQGPQFIFQYYEKEERGRGNFPDRFSARQFPNYSSELNVNALLLGDSALYLCASSKPGIQETQYFGPGTRLLVL.

The genes are TRBV15 and TRBJ1-5, with TRBD1 identical over 10 bases. Germline V gene lookup returns CDR1 LNHNV and CDR2 YYDKDF (reference sequence). There are 14 residues in the CDR3. The V segment lost 6 bases and the J segment 5 bases; nucleotides outside the gene matches: 4. As DNA, the CDR3 is TGTGCCACCAGGGGGACAGGGGACCATCAGCCCCAGCATTTT. Its protein is CATRGTGDHQPQHF.

V usage is TRBV11-2 and J usage is TRBJ1-3, with 7 bases identical to TRBD1. CDR1 and CDR2 (germline): SGHAT, FQNNGV. J lost 0 bases, V lost 6 bases, and 2 bases had no gene match. The CDR3 is made up of 14 amino acids. This CDR3 reads CASRTGPSGNTIYF. The CDR3 bases are TGTGCCAGCAGGACAGGGCCCTCTGGAAACACCATATATTTT.

This chain uses TRBV5-8 with TRBJ2-1; TRBD1 agrees at 12 bases. In germline, CDR1 is SGHTS, CDR2 YDEGEE. The CDR3 has 17 amino acids. Trimming took 5 bases from V and 2 from J; bases not matched to a gene: 8. The CDR3 is CASSYLGQGATYNEQFF. CDR3 nucleotides: TGTGCCAGCAGTTACTTGGGACAGGGGGCGACCTACAATGAGCAGTTCTTC.

In this sample, this clone turned up many times. V is TRBV29-1 and J is TRBJ2-2, with TRBD2 matching 11 bases. Looked up from germline, CDR1 is SQVTM and CDR2 is ANQGSEA. The V segment lost 6 bases and the J segment 2 bases; nucleotides outside the gene matches: 5. CDR3 length: 15 residues. CDR3 protein: CSVPTSGANTGELFF. CDR3 DNA sequence: TGCAGCGTCCCGACTAGCGGGGCCAACACCGGGGAGCTGTTTTTT.

The chain uses TRBV5-6 and TRBJ1-2, with D hard to call. Trimming took 4 bases from V and 3 from J, leaving 10 bases between them. Per the germline V gene, CDR1 is SGHDT and CDR2 is YYEEEE. This CDR3 has 13 residues. CDR3 in amino acids: CASSQTTYYGYTF. CDR3 coding DNA: TGTGCCAGCAGCCAGACAACTTACTATGGCTACACCTTC.

The chain couples TRBV18 to TRBJ1-2; 10 bases align to TRBD1. The CDR3 is 13 residues long. The V gene's germline CDR1 is KGHSH and CDR2 LQKENI. With 3 bases clipped from V and 6 bases from J, the junction kept 1 base outside the gene matches. The CDR3 sequence: CASSPDRGHGYTF. CDR3 in DNA: TGTGCCAGCTCACCTGACAGGGGGCATGGCTACACCTTC. The full variable domain, with the rest looked up from reference TRBV18 and TRBJ1-2, is NAGVMQNPRHLVRRRGQEARLRCSPMKGHSHVYWYRQLPEEGLKFMVYLQKENIIDESGMPKERFSAEFPKEGPSILRIQQVVRGDSAAYFCASSPDRGHGYTFGSGTRLTVV.

The CDR3 DNA reads as TGTGCCAGCAGTCCTCCGGACTACTACGAGCAGTACTTC. The encoded protein is CASSPPDYYEQYF. The chain has TRBV12-3 or TRBV12-4 and TRBJ2-7; the D gene is possibly TRBD2 (6 bases). The CDR3 extends over 13 amino acids. Trimming left V 5 bases short and J 3 bases short, with 11 bases between.

The rearrangement joins TRBV5-1 to TRBJ2-7, with 12 positions matching TRBD1. The CDR3 covers 14 residues. J was trimmed by 6 bases and V by 3 bases; bases with no gene match: 4. Germline loops: CDR1 SGHRS, CDR2 YFSETQ. CDR3 loop: CASSSGTGGVEQYF. DNA of the CDR3: TGCGCCAGCAGCTCCGGGACAGGGGGCGTCGAGCAGTACTTC.

The CDR3 bases are TGCGCCAGCAGCTTCTCGACAGACTCTGGAAACACCATATATTTT. Translation gives CASSFSTDSGNTIYF. The chain carries TRBV5-1 and TRBJ1-3; TRBD1 might be the D (5 bases). The CDR3 contains 15 residues. Per germline, CDR1 SGHRS and CDR2 YFSETQ. Trimming left V 2 bases short and J 0 bases short, with 9 bases between.

CDR3 DNA sequence: TGTGCCAGCAGCGCCCGGCGGGATTCACCCCTCCACTTT. Translated, it gives CASSARRDSPLHF. The genes are TRBV9 and TRBJ1-6, with D unclear. Trimming removed 3 bases from V and 8 bases from J, with 9 bases in between. This CDR3 region has 13 residues. The germline gives CDR1 SGDLS, CDR2 YYNGEE.

This chain joins TRBV19 and TRBJ2-5, with 7 bases lining up with TRBD1. This CDR3 region has 13 residues. V was clipped by 3 bases and J by 5 bases; unmatched bases: 3. From germline, CDR1 is LNHDA and CDR2 SQIVND (reference sequence). The CDR3: CASSMFRGETQYF. CDR3 nucleotides: TGTGCCAGTAGTATGTTCAGGGGGGAGACCCAGTACTTC.

The chain joins TRBV25-1 to TRBJ2-7, with D possibly matching TRBD2 (5 bases). Germline CDR1 and CDR2: MGHDK and SYGVNS. The CDR3 covers 12 residues. V shed 3 bases and J shed 7 bases, with 10 bases lying between them. CDR3 DNA: TGTGCCAGCAGTGAGAGGGCGAGGGAGCAGTACTTC. This encodes CASSERAREQYF.

V is TRBV28 and J is TRBJ2-1; 8 bases agree with TRBD1. This CDR3 is 13 amino acids long. From germline, CDR1 is MDHEN and CDR2 SYDVKM. V gave up 3 bases and J gave up 14 bases; unmatched junction bases: 9. The CDR3 DNA follows: TGTGCCAGCAGTTTCGTCGGACAGGGTGATGAGTTCTTC. The encoded protein is CASSFVGQGDEFF.

CDR3 amino acids: CASSLAGLAGGSYNEQFF. CDR3 coding DNA: TGTGCCAGCAGCTTGGCGGGACTAGCGGGAGGGTCCTACAATGAGCAGTTCTTC. The rearrangement joins TRBV5-6 to TRBJ2-1, with 16 bases fitting TRBD2. Trimming at V came to 0 bases and at J to 1 base, leaving 1 base not matched to a gene. Germline loops: CDR1 SGHDT, CDR2 YYEEEE. The length of the CDR3 is 18 residues.